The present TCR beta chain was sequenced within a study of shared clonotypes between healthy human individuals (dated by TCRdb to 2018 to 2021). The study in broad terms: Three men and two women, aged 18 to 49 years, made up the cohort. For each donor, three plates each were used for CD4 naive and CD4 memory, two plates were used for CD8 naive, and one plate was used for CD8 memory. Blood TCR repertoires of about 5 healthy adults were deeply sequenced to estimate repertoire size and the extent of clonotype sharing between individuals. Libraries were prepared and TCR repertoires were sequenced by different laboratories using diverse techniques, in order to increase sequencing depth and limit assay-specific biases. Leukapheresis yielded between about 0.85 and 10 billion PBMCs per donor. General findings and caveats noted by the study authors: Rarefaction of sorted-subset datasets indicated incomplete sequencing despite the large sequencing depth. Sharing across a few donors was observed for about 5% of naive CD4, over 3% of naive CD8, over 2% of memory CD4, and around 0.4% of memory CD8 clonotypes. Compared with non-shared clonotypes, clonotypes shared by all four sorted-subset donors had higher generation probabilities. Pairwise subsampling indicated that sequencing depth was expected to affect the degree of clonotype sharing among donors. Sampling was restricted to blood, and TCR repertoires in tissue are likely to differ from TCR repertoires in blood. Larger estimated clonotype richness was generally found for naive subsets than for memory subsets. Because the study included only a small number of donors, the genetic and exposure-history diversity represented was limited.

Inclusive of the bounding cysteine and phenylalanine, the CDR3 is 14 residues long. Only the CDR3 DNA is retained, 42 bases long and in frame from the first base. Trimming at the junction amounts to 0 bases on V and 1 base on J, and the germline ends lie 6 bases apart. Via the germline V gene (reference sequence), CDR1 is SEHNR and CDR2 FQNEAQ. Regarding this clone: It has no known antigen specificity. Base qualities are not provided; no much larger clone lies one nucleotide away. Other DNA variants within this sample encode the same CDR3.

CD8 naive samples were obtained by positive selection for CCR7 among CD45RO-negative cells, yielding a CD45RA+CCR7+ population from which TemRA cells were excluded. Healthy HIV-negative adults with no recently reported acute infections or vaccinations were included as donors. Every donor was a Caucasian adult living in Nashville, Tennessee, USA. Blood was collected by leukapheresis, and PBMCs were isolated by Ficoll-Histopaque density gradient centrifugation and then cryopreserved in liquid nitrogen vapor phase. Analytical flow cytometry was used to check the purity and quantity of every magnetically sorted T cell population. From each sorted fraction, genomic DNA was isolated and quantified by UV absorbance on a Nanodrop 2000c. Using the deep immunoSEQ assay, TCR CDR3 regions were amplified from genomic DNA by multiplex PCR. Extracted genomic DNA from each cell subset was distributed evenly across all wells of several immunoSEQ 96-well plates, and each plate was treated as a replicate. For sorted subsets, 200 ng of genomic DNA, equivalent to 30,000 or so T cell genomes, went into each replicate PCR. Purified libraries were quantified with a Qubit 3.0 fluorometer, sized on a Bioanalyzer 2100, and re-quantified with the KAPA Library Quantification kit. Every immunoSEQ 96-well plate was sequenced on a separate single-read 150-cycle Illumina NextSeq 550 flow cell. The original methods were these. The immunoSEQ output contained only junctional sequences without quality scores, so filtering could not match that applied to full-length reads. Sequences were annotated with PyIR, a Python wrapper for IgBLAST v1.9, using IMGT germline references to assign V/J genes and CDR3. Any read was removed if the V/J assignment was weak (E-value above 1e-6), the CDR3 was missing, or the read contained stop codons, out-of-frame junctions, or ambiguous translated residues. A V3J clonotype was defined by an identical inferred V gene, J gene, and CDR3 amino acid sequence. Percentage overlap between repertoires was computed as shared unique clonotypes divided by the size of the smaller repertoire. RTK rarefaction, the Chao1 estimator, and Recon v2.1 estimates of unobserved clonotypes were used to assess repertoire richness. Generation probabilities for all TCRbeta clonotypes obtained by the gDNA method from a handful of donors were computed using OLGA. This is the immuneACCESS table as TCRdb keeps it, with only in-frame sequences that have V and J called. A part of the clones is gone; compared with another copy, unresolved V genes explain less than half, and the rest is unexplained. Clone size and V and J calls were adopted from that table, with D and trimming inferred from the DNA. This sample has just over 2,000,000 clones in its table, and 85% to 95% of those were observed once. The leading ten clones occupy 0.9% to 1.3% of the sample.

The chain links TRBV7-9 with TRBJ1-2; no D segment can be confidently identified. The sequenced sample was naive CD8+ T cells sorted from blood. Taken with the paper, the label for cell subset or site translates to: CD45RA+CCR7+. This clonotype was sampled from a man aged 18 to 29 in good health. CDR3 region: CASSLAGSNYGYTF. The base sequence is TGTGCCAGCAGCTTAGCAGGGAGTAACTATGGCTACACCTTC.